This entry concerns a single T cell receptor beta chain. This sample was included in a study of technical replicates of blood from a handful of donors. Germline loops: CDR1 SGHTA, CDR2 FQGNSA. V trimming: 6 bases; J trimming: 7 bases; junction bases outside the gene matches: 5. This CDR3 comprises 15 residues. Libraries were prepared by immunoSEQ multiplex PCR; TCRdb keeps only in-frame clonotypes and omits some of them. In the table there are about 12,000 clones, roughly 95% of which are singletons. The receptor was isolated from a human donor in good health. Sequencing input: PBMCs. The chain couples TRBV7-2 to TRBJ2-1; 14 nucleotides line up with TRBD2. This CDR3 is CASRTGTSGRNEQFF. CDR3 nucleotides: TGTGCCAGCAGGACCGGGACTAGCGGGAGAAATGAGCAGTTCTTC.